Included here is one TCR beta chain sequence, with context. Its antigen is undetermined. Other nucleotide sequences from this sample produce the same CDR3. Every isolated RNA sample was fully reverse transcribed, so sequencing captured expressed TCRB transcripts. The protocol was immunoSEQ multiplex PCR, while the TCRdb copy is restricted to in-frame clones and leaves out a portion. Here the sample spans hundreds of thousands of clones, roughly 13% being singletons. Based on CD45RO/CCR7/CD25/CD127/CD95/CD27, CD4+ regulatory, stem cell-like memory, naive and central memory cells were sorted. The sample comes from a study of beta chain features in type 1 diabetes. This CDR3 is built from 12 residues. V gave up 6 bases and J gave up 0 bases, with 0 bases separating them. CDR1 and CDR2 from the germline V gene are MDHEN and SYDVKM. The study, taken as a whole, reports: Patients and controls would share equally any PCR tilt toward shorter templates. A definitive answer on HLA type influencing TCRB rearrangement was not reached here. When Type 1 diabetes patients were examined, their TCRB CDR3s proved moderately but significantly shorter in all four CD4+ subsets. Patients showed naive, central memory and Treg TCRB repertoires that appeared more similar than those of healthy donors.

The material sequenced was naive CD4+ T cells from blood. The receptor was derived from a man aged 18-30 years with type 1 diabetes. The chain combines TRBV28 with TRBJ2-6; no clear D. The CDR3 nucleotides read TGTGCCAGCAGCTCTGGGGCCAACGTCCTGACTTTC. Translating it yields CASSSGANVLTF.